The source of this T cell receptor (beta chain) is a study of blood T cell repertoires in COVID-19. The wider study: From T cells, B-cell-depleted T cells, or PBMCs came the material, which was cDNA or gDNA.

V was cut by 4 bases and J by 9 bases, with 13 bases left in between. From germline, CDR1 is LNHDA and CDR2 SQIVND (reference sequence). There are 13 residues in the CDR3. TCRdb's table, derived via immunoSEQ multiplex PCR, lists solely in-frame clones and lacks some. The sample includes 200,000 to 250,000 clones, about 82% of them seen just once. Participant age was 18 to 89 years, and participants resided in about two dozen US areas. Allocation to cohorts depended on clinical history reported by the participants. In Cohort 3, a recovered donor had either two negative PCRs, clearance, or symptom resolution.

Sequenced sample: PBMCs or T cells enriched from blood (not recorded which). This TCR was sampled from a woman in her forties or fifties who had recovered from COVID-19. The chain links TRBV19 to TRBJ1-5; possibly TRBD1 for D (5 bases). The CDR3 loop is CASSTMRGGPQHF. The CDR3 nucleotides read TGTGCCAGTAGTACGATGCGGGGGGGGCCCCAGCATTTT.